This TCR beta chain was retrieved from a study of CD8+CD57+ T cells in acquired aplastic anemia. Across the whole study: Across the sorted CD4+ and CD8+ cells, DNA amounts averaged around 3.2 ug. General study points: Patients shared about 30 CD8+ CDR3 sequences with controls. Controls and patients did not differ significantly in CD8+ Simpson's diversity.

Genomic DNA templated the TCR beta VDJ and CDR3 profiling. MiXCR, run by TCRdb on the reads, gives a single entry per CDR3 protein. The table lists approximately 150,000 distinct CDR3 sequences, less than 50% of them singletons. CD8+CD57+ cell expansion, shown by flow cytometry, had occurred in the patients selected for sequencing. Receipt of therapy had not occurred in any patient by the time of blood sampling. Germline V lookup: CDR1 LNHNV, CDR2 YYDKDF (reference sequence). CDR3 length equals 14 residues. V lost 0 bases and J 4 bases, leaving 9 bases between the germline ends. There are many counts of this clonotype. The antigen is unknown.

The chain links TRBV15 to TRBJ2-5; the D is unclear. The sample taken for sequencing was sorted CD4+, CD8+, or CD8+CD57+ T cells (not recorded which) from PBMCs. The clonotype comes from a human donor with aplastic anemia. The CDR3 here is CATSRDRELETQYF. Written as DNA, the CDR3 is TGTGCCACCAGCAGAGATAGAGAGCTAGAGACCCAGTACTTC. The full variable domain, rest sourced from reference TRBV15 and TRBJ2-5, is DAMVIQNPRYQVTQFGKPVTLSCSQTLNHNVMYWYQQKSSQAPKLLFHYYDKDFNNEADTPDNFQSRRPNTSFCFLDIRSPGLGDTAMYLCATSRDRELETQYFGPGTRLLVL.